Following are 27 T cell receptor beta chains from one sample sequenced in a study of T cell changes during pregnancy in multiple sclerosis. Only in-frame clones appear in the TCRdb table, and some are missing; sequencing was by immunoSEQ multiplex PCR. The top ten hold around 0.4% of the sample, which has about 56,000 clones, approximately 86% seen once. The source material was CD4+ T cells from peripheral blood mononuclear cells, sampled in the third trimester of pregnancy. These TCRs come from a female donor with multiple sclerosis, enrolled in a pregnancy study.

The chain links TRBV19 to TRBJ1-1, with 9 bases aligning to TRBD1. V shed 4 bases and J 8 bases; nucleotides not matched to a gene: 8. Germline CDR1 is LNHDA and CDR2 is SQIVND (reference sequence). This CDR3 is built from 14 residues. CDR3 residues: CASSNIRDREEAFF. The CDR3 DNA sequence: TGTGCCAGTAGTAATATCCGGGACAGGGAGGAAGCTTTCTTT. Complete variable domain (other parts from reference TRBV19 and TRBJ1-1): DGGITQSPKYLFRKEGQNVTLSCEQNLNHDAMYWYRQDPGQGLRLIYYSQIVNDFQKGDIAEGYSVSREKKESFPLTVTSAQKNPTAFYLCASSNIRDREEAFFGQGTRLTVV.

The V and J genes are TRBV6-5 and TRBJ2-7; 11 bases are shared with TRBD1. The junction had 11 bases not matched to a gene; V was cut back by 7 bases and J by 6 bases. The CDR3 consists of 15 residues. CDR1 MNHEY and CDR2 SVGAGI come from the germline V gene. CDR3 sequence (DNA): TGTGCCAGCACTAAACCAGGGACAGGGGGATCCGAGCAGTACTTC. Its translation: CASTKPGTGGSEQYF.

The gene calls are TRBV27 and TRBJ1-1; D gene ambiguous. Trimming removed 5 bases from V and 6 bases from J, with 13 bases in between. Germline values: CDR1 MNHEY, CDR2 SMNVEV (reference sequence). The CDR3 totals 13 residues. As DNA, the CDR3 is TGTGCCAGCAGTCCCCTGGAGGCCTCTGAAGCTTTCTTT. Its protein is CASSPLEASEAFF.

The chain joins TRBV27 to TRBJ2-1; TRBD1 matches at 9 bases. The germline V gene has CDR1 MNHEY and CDR2 SMNVEV (reference sequence). V was clipped by 6 bases and J by 0 bases; unmatched bases: 12. There are 18 residues in the CDR3. The CDR3 is CASRRDRDLSSSYNEQFF. CDR3 in DNA: TGTGCCAGCAGAAGGGACAGGGACCTCTCGAGCTCCTACAATGAGCAGTTCTTC.

CDR3: CASSQEGAGFDGYTF. CDR3 DNA sequence: TGCGCCAGCAGCCAAGAAGGGGCCGGGTTTGATGGCTACACCTTC. The gene calls are TRBV4-3 and TRBJ1-2, with a weak D call TRBD1 (5 bases). The CDR3 is 15 residues long. Trimming cost V 0 bases and J 6 bases, with 14 bases left between them. CDR1 LGHNA and CDR2 YSLEER come from the germline V gene.

The rearrangement uses TRBV4-3 and TRBJ2-1, with D tentatively TRBD1 (5 bases). This CDR3 comprises 13 residues. V dropped 0 bases and J dropped 11 bases, with 11 bases sitting between them. In germline, CDR1 is LGHNA, CDR2 YSLEER. For the CDR3, the DNA is TGCGCCAGCAGCCAAGATCCGGCAGGGAAGCAGTTCTTC. It yields the protein CASSQDPAGKQFF.

This chain links TRBV30 with TRBJ1-5; D possibly corresponds to TRBD1 (6 bases). V lost 2 bases, J lost 5 bases, and 10 bases lay in between. This CDR3 has 13 amino acids. The germline V gene encodes CDR1 GTSNPN and CDR2 SVGIG (reference sequence). CDR3 sequence: CAWSYRADQPQHF. CDR3 DNA sequence: TGTGCCTGGAGTTACAGGGCGGATCAGCCCCAGCATTTT.

The chain employs TRBV5-1 and TRBJ2-5, with TRBD1 identical over 8 bases. The junction had 3 bases not matched to a gene; V was cut back by 0 bases and J by 2 bases. Germline-derived CDR1 and CDR2 are SGHRS and YFSETQ. The CDR3 consists of 15 residues. The CDR3 loop is CASSLGQGTQETQYF. Written as DNA, the CDR3 is TGCGCCAGCAGCTTGGGACAGGGGACGCAAGAGACCCAGTACTTC.

The table lists this clone with a count of one. This chain joins TRBV19 and TRBJ2-1; TRBD2 is a possible D gene (6 bases). CDR3 length: 14 amino acids. Germline V gene lookup returns CDR1 LNHDA and CDR2 SQIVND (reference sequence). V lost 7 bases and J lost 8, with 18 bases in between. As DNA, the CDR3 is TGTGCCAGTATGTCAGGGACTGGGGAAGATGAGCAGTTCTTC. Protein: CASMSGTGEDEQFF.

The chain combines TRBV4-1 with TRBJ1-1, with 9 nucleotides matching TRBD1. CDR1 and CDR2 from the germline V gene are MGHRA and YSYEKL. This CDR3 is built from 14 residues. V lost 3 bases to trimming and J lost 7 bases; unmatched junction nucleotides: 6. CDR3 loop: CASSHSDRGYEAFF. The CDR3 bases are TGCGCCAGCAGCCACTCGGACAGGGGATATGAAGCTTTCTTT.

V gene TRBV18 combines with J gene TRBJ1-1; 7 nucleotides align to TRBD1. The CDR3 extends over 12 amino acids. The V and J ends lost 4 bases and 8 bases, in that order; junction bases with no gene match: 4. Germline values: CDR1 KGHSH, CDR2 LQKENI. The CDR3 spells CASSQTTGEAFF. CDR3 nucleotide sequence: TGTGCCAGCTCACAGACGACAGGGGAAGCTTTCTTT.

The genes are TRBV5-6 and TRBJ1-3; D unresolved. The germline gives CDR1 SGHDT, CDR2 YYEEEE. Trimming left V 3 bases short and J 0 bases short, with 19 bases between. CDR3 length: 18 residues. The CDR3 DNA follows: TGTGCCAGCAGCTCTTCCCCGCAGGCTTACTCCTCTGGAAACACCATATATTTT. Residues: CASSSSPQAYSSGNTIYF.

The chain employs TRBV6-5 and TRBJ1-2, with TRBD1 matching 9 bases. The CDR3 is 12 amino acids. V shed 7 bases, J shed 7 bases, and the junction held 4 bases outside the gene matches. Germline CDR1 reads MNHEY; CDR2 reads SVGAGI. The DNA for the CDR3 is TGTGCCAGCACCACAGGGGGCAGTGGCTACACCTTC. It yields the protein CASTTGGSGYTF.

This clone was counted between two and nine times. The rearrangement uses TRBV15 and TRBJ1-5; 12 bases line up with TRBD1. This CDR3 region has 18 residues. Germline-derived CDR1 and CDR2 are LNHNV and YYDKDF (reference sequence). Trimming took 0 bases from V and 7 from J; bases not matched to a gene: 10. The CDR3: CATSREGWGQGARQPQHF. The CDR3 bases are TGTGCCACCAGCAGAGAGGGGTGGGGACAGGGGGCGCGACAGCCCCAGCATTTT. The variable domain in full, completed from reference TRBV15 and TRBJ1-5, reads DAMVIQNPRYQVTQFGKPVTLSCSQTLNHNVMYWYQQKSSQAPKLLFHYYDKDFNNEADTPDNFQSRRPNTSFCFLDIRSPGLGDTAMYLCATSREGWGQGARQPQHFGDGTRLSIL.

The gene calls are TRBV4-3 and TRBJ1-2; 7 bases agree with TRBD1. The CDR3 totals 16 residues. J was trimmed by 2 bases and V by 2 bases; bases with no gene match: 8. The germline gives CDR1 LGHNA, CDR2 YSLEER. The CDR3 sequence: CASSQQFGQANYGYTF. In nucleotides, the CDR3 is TGCGCCAGCAGCCAACAATTTGGACAGGCAAACTATGGCTACACCTTC.

This clone has just a few counts. V and J are TRBV5-1 and TRBJ2-2, with D perhaps TRBD1 (6 bases). V shed 4 bases and J shed 1 base, with 23 bases lying between them. CDR3 length: 19 amino acids. Germline CDR1 is SGHRS and CDR2 is YFSETQ. The CDR3: CASSIWVPRTVKNTGELFF. The CDR3 DNA reads as TGCGCCAGCAGCATTTGGGTACCCCGGACAGTTAAGAACACCGGGGAGCTGTTTTTT.

This chain connects TRBV18 to TRBJ2-2; D gene unclear. Per germline, CDR1 KGHSH and CDR2 LQKENI. The CDR3 spans 13 residues. Trimming took 3 bases from V and 2 from J, leaving 4 bases between them. CDR3 nucleotides: TGTGCCAGCTCACCCCTAAACACCGGGGAGCTGTTTTTT. It specifies CASSPLNTGELFF. Full variable domain (remainder filled in from reference TRBV18 and TRBJ2-2): NAGVMQNPRHLVRRRGQEARLRCSPMKGHSHVYWYRQLPEEGLKFMVYLQKENIIDESGMPKERFSAEFPKEGPSILRIQQVVRGDSAAYFCASSPLNTGELFFGEGSRLTVL.

This rearrangement joins TRBV5-1 to TRBJ2-1; D is perhaps TRBD1 (6 bases). CDR3 length equals 15 residues. Trimming cost V 4 bases and J 4 bases, with 15 bases left between them. The germline V gene has CDR1 SGHRS and CDR2 YFSETQ. The DNA for the CDR3 is TGCGCCAGCAGCCTTCGGGACACCTTATACAATGAGCAGTTCTTC. Translated: CASSLRDTLYNEQFF.

This clone was detected once. V gene TRBV2 combines with J gene TRBJ1-5; TRBD1 aligns across 8 bases. Germline V CDR1 and CDR2: SNHLY, FYNNEI. V gave up 5 bases and J gave up 4 bases; unmatched junction bases: 4. The CDR3 is 14 amino acids. The CDR3 DNA reads TGTGCCAGCAGTCGACAGGGGTGGAATCAGCCCCAGCATTTT. This gives the protein CASSRQGWNQPQHF.

This clone was counted only a few times. This chain joins TRBV6-5 and TRBJ2-1, with D perhaps TRBD2 (6 bases). There are 15 residues in the CDR3. CDR1 MNHEY and CDR2 SVGAGI come from the germline V gene. The V end lost 0 bases, the J end lost 8 bases, and 14 bases lay between the germline ends. The CDR3 region is CASSYSNRDSYEQFF. CDR3 DNA sequence: TGTGCCAGCAGTTACTCGAATAGGGACTCCTATGAGCAGTTCTTC.

V is TRBV5-1 and J is TRBJ1-2; TRBD1 agrees at 7 bases. The CDR3 is 15 residues long. V trimming: 4 bases; J trimming: 8 bases; junction bases outside the gene matches: 14. From germline, CDR1 is SGHRS and CDR2 YFSETQ. CDR3: CASSTWTGPTGGYTF. Here the CDR3 DNA reads TGCGCCAGCAGCACCTGGACAGGACCCACCGGCGGCTACACCTTC. The full variable domain, rest sourced from reference TRBV5-1 and TRBJ1-2, is KAGVTQTPRYLIKTRGQQVTLSCSPISGHRSVSWYQQTPGQGLQFLFEYFSETQRNKGNFPGRFSGRQFSNSRSEMNVSTLELGDSALYLCASSTWTGPTGGYTFGSGTRLTVV.

The chain carries TRBV28 and TRBJ1-2; no definite D call. Germline CDR1 reads MDHEN; CDR2 reads SYDVKM. The V gene lost 4 bases and the J gene lost 7 bases, with 10 bases spanning the gap. The CDR3 is 12 residues long. This CDR3 is CASSSPLSGYTF. CDR3 coding DNA: TGTGCCAGCAGTTCCCCCCTGTCTGGCTACACCTTC.

CDR3 loop: CASSAWDRANYGYTF. The CDR3 coding sequence is TGTGCCAGCAGCGCCTGGGACAGAGCTAACTATGGCTACACCTTC. The gene calls are TRBV7-9 and TRBJ1-2; 7 bases map to TRBD1. The V segment lost 5 bases and the J segment 0 bases; nucleotides outside the gene matches: 6. The CDR3 totals 15 residues. The germline V gene has CDR1 SEHNR and CDR2 FQNEAQ (reference sequence).

The chain employs TRBV27 and TRBJ2-7, with 10 nucleotides matching TRBD1. Germline CDR1 reads MNHEY; CDR2 reads SMNVEV (reference sequence). The CDR3 is made up of 19 amino acids. V lost 0 bases and J lost 2; bases outside the gene matches: 13. CDR3 residues: CASSLSTDRRDRGPYEQYF. For the CDR3, the DNA is TGTGCCAGCAGTTTATCGACGGATCGAAGGGACAGGGGACCCTACGAGCAGTACTTC.

The chain couples TRBV7-3 to TRBJ2-5; 7 bases fit TRBD2. The V segment lost 6 bases and the J segment 5 bases; nucleotides outside the gene matches: 6. The CDR3 has 13 residues. The germline gives CDR1 SGHTA, CDR2 FQGTGA. The CDR3 coding sequence is TGTGCCAGCAGTCGCACTAGCGACGAGACCCAGTACTTC. It translates to CASSRTSDETQYF.

The chain joins TRBV5-1 to TRBJ1-3, with a tentative D call TRBD1 (5 bases). Germline V lookup: CDR1 SGHRS, CDR2 YFSETQ. Trimming removed 6 bases at V and 8 bases at J, with 18 bases between. The CDR3 runs 14 residues. CDR3 protein: CASNPGDPVDTIYF. The CDR3 region has the DNA TGCGCCAGCAATCCGGGGGATCCGGTGGACACCATATATTTT.

The table lists this clone with a count of one. The chain uses TRBV11-2 and TRBJ2-7; 12 nucleotides align to TRBD2. The ends lost 0 bases at V and 5 bases at J; junction bases unmatched: 8. Germline CDR1 and CDR2: SGHAT and FQNNGV. CDR3 length equals 17 residues. CDR3 loop: CASSLDWASGGADEQYF. CDR3 sequence (DNA): TGTGCCAGCAGCTTAGATTGGGCTAGCGGGGGGGCTGACGAGCAGTACTTC.